The rows below give T cell receptor beta chains drawn from one sample of a study of blood T cell repertoires in COVID-19. Profiled with immunoSEQ multiplex PCR; TCRdb holds only in-frame clones, not every one. The sample contains about 300,000 clones, more than 70% of which appear only once. Source material: peripheral blood. These receptor sequences come from a woman under 40 with COVID-19, enrolled during active disease. The CDR3 runs from the conserved cysteine through the conserved F or W. D genes are given only for firm matches. Rows give clone size only sometimes, using once, few, many, or a class for an expanded clone.

V	size	D	length	J	DNA	CDR3
TRBV29-1	NA	TRBD1	12	TRBJ1-2	TGCAGCGGCAGGGGACAGAACTATGGCTACACCTTC	CSGRGQNYGYTF
TRBV5-8	NA	TRBD1	15	TRBJ1-4	TGTGCCAGCAGCTTGGGGGACAGGGGAAGGGAAAAACTGTTTTTT	CASSLGDRGREKLFF
TRBV7-9	NA	TRBD1	16	TRBJ1-2	TGTGCCAGCAGCTTAGACCCCGGGACAGGGACTTATGGCTACACCTTC	CASSLDPGTGTYGYTF
TRBV11-3	NA	NA	14	TRBJ2-3	TGTGCCAGCAGCTTGGGCAGGGTAACAGATACGCAGTATTTT	CASSLGRVTDTQYF
TRBV27	NA	NA	12	TRBJ2-3	TGTGCCAGCAGTACTGGACAGAACGCAAAGTATTTT	CASSTGQNAKYF
TRBV2	NA	TRBD1	12	TRBJ2-7	TGTGCCAGCGGGGACAGCGCCTACGAGCAGTACTTC	CASGDSAYEQYF
TRBV13	NA	TRBD1	16	TRBJ2-5	TGTGCCAGCAGCTTAGATGGGACAGGAATTCAAGAGACCCAGTACTTC	CASSLDGTGIQETQYF
TRBV7-2	once	TRBD1	15	TRBJ2-5	TGTGCCAGCAGCTTAGAGGGGACAGCTAAAGAGACCCAGTACTTC	CASSLEGTAKETQYF
TRBV11-2	NA	NA	13	TRBJ1-1	TGTGCCAGCAGCTTCAGGGAATTCACTGAAGCTTTCTTT	CASSFREFTEAFF
TRBV6-5	NA	NA	12	TRBJ1-6	TGTGCCAGCAGGGACTTTAATTCACCCCTCCACTTT	CASRDFNSPLHF
TRBV29-1	NA	TRBD1	13	TRBJ1-5	TGCAGCGTGGGAGAGGGGGCGGGTCAGCCCCAGCATTTT	CSVGEGAGQPQHF
TRBV19	once	NA	15	TRBJ1-2	TGTGCCAGTAGTATAGGCACCGGGACACTCTATGGCTACACCTTC	CASSIGTGTLYGYTF
TRBV11-2	NA	NA	14	TRBJ2-5	TGTGCCAGCAGCTTAGGGGGACTTAGGGAGACCCAGTACTTC	CASSLGGLRETQYF
TRBV28	NA	TRBD1	14	TRBJ2-1	TGTGCCAGCAGTCCCGGGACAGACTACAATGAGCAGTTCTTC	CASSPGTDYNEQFF
TRBV7-2	NA	TRBD2	15	TRBJ2-3	TGTGCCAGCAGCGCCGGACTAGCGGGGGCGGGTACGCAGTATTTT	CASSAGLAGAGTQYF
TRBV5-1	NA	NA	13	TRBJ2-1	TGCGCCAGCAGCTTGGATTTGAGGGATGAGCAGTTCTTC	CASSLDLRDEQFF